These T cell receptor beta chains were read from a single sample in a study of blood T cell repertoires in COVID-19. The repertoire was sequenced with immunoSEQ multiplex PCR; TCRdb's copy has only in-frame clones and lacks some. The data contain about 280,000 clones, roughly 91% of them singletons. What was sequenced was peripheral blood. The receptors shown here come from a man aged 35 to 55 with acute or convalescent COVID-19. CDR3s include the opening cysteine and the closing phenylalanine or tryptophan. D genes are given only for firm matches. The size entry is marked missing in some rows and otherwise reads once, few, many or a size class.

cdr3_nt | cdr3_aa | j_call | d_call | v_call | clone_size
TGTGCCAGCAGCCCCCAAGGCAGGGGCTACGAGCAGTACTTC | CASSPQGRGYEQYF | TRBJ2-7 | NA | TRBV7-2 | NA
TGCGCCAGCAGCTTGGGTAATTTGTCCCCTGAAGCTTTCTTT | CASSLGNLSPEAFF | TRBJ1-1 | NA | TRBV5-1 | NA
TGTGCCAGTAGTAGGGGCCCCAAGAACGAGCAGTACTTC | CASSRGPKNEQYF | TRBJ2-7 | NA | TRBV19 | NA
TGTGCCAGCACCACCCCTCCAGGGGGCACCGGGGAGCTGTTTTTT | CASTTPPGGTGELFF | TRBJ2-2 | TRBD1 | TRBV7-3 | NA
TGCGCCAGCAGCTTGGAGCACCGCTTAAGCGAGCAGTACTTC | CASSLEHRLSEQYF | TRBJ2-7 | NA | TRBV5-1 | NA
TGTGCCAGCAGCTTAAATTCCGCCAACGTCCTGACTTTC | CASSLNSANVLTF | TRBJ2-6 | NA | TRBV14 | NA
TGTGCCAGCAGCCAAGCCTTCCCCGGGAATGAGCAGTTCTTC | CASSQAFPGNEQFF | TRBJ2-1 | NA | TRBV3-1/TRBV3-2 | NA
TGTGCCACCTTTAGCGGGGGGGCCTGGAATGAGCAGTTCTTC | CATFSGGAWNEQFF | TRBJ2-1 | TRBD2 | TRBV2 | NA
TGTGCTAGTGGCGACAGGGTCAATGAGCAGTTCTTC | CASGDRVNEQFF | TRBJ2-1 | TRBD1 | TRBV12-5 | few
TGCGCCAGCAGCCTACTCACGACAGGGGGAGGGAGTGGCTACACCTTC | CASSLLTTGGGSGYTF | TRBJ1-2 | TRBD1 | TRBV5-1 | NA
TGTGCCAGTAGTACAGGGCCAACTAATGAAAAACTGTTTTTT | CASSTGPTNEKLFF | TRBJ1-4 | NA | TRBV19 | NA
TGCGCCAGCAGCTTGGACAGGGCGAACACTGAAGCTTTCTTT | CASSLDRANTEAFF | TRBJ1-1 | NA | TRBV5-1 | NA
TGTGCCAGTAGTAGGGGGGGCCAATCCTACGAGCAGTACTTC | CASSRGGQSYEQYF | TRBJ2-7 | NA | TRBV19 | NA
TGTGCCACCAGAGGTGGAGGCAATAATCAGCCCCAGCATTTT | CATRGGGNNQPQHF | TRBJ1-5 | NA | TRBV6-5 | few
TGTGCCATCATAGGGGAAGGGGCTGAAGCTTTCTTT | CAIIGEGAEAFF | TRBJ1-1 | NA | TRBV10-3 | NA
TGTGCCTGGAGTCCAGGTACTAACTATGGCTACACCTTC | CAWSPGTNYGYTF | TRBJ1-2 | NA | TRBV30 | NA
TGTGCCAGCAAGACAGGGATTAACTATGGCTACACCTTC | CASKTGINYGYTF | TRBJ1-2 | TRBD1 | TRBV6-5 | NA
TGTGCCAGCAGCTTAGGGGAGGGCGTCATTCATGGCTACACCTTC | CASSLGEGVIHGYTF | TRBJ1-2 | NA | TRBV7-9 | once
TGTGCCAGCAGTAAGCCGGGGGGCGCCTACAATGAGCAGTTCTTC | CASSKPGGAYNEQFF | TRBJ2-1 | NA | TRBV25-1 | NA
TGTGCCAGCAGTTCGGTGCGGGCCCTCCACTTT | CASSSVRALHF | TRBJ1-6 | NA | TRBV28 | NA
TGTGCCAGCAGCCGGGACCTTCAGGGGGCGTCTGGCTACACCTTC | CASSRDLQGASGYTF | TRBJ1-2 | TRBD1 | TRBV4-2 | NA
TGTGCCAGCAGTGGAGGGGGCGGAACTAATGAAAAACTGTTTTTT | CASSGGGGTNEKLFF | TRBJ1-4 | TRBD1 | TRBV2 | NA
TGTGCCAGCAGCCTGGGGAGTTTCTATGGCTACACCTTC | CASSLGSFYGYTF | TRBJ1-2 | NA | TRBV6-5 | NA
TGTGCCACCAGTGTGAACAGGGGATCAGACAATGAGCAGTTCTTC | CATSVNRGSDNEQFF | TRBJ2-1 | TRBD1 | TRBV24-1 | NA
TGTGCCAGCACCTTATCAAGGGGGCTGGGCACTGAAGCTTTCTTT | CASTLSRGLGTEAFF | TRBJ1-1 | TRBD1 | TRBV5-4 | NA
TGTGCCAGCACCAGGGGGGACTATGGCTACACCTTC | CASTRGDYGYTF | TRBJ1-2 | TRBD1 | TRBV6-5 | NA
TGCAGCGTTCCCGGACAGGTTGCCGATGGCTACACCTTC | CSVPGQVADGYTF | TRBJ1-2 | TRBD1 | TRBV29-1 | NA
TGTGCCAGCAGTTACCGCGTCGACAGGAACTATGGCTACACCTTC | CASSYRVDRNYGYTF | TRBJ1-2 | NA | TRBV6-5 | NA
TGCGCCAGCAGCCAAGTGTTACAGGGGGAATTCTACGAGCAGTACTTC | CASSQVLQGEFYEQYF | TRBJ2-7 | TRBD1 | TRBV4-1 | NA